Presented here are 16 T cell receptor beta chains from one specimen sequenced in a study of circulating CD8 cells and anti-PD-1 response in melanoma. From live CD3+CD8+TCRalphabeta+ cells, four PD-1 and/or TIGIT subsets were sorted. Using about 15 ng of total RNA, TCR libraries were made with the QIAseq Immune Repertoire TCR panel. TCRdb recomputed calls from the reads with MiXCR, one row per CDR3 protein. The sample carries roughly 320 distinct CDR3 sequences, 9.5% to 15% recorded once. The input for sequencing was CD8+ T cells from PBMCs, taken at baseline or after one month of anti-PD-1 therapy (not recorded which). The receptors originated from a human donor with melanoma.

By share, this clonotype ranks as medium-sized (0.01 to 0.1%). The chain has TRBV7-2 and TRBJ2-7; 7 bases align to TRBD2. The V segment lost 5 bases and the J segment 4 bases; nucleotides outside the gene matches: 5. CDR3 length: 13 amino acids. CDR1 is SGHTA and CDR2 is FQGNSA in the germline V gene. The CDR3 sequence is CASSLGGKYEQYF. CDR3 DNA: TGTGCCAGCAGCCTGGGAGGGAAATACGAGCAGTACTTC. Full variable domain (rest looked up from reference TRBV7-2 and TRBJ2-7): GAGVSQSPSNKVTEKGKDVELRCDPISGHTALYWYRQSLGQGLEFLIYFQGNSAPDKSGLPSDRFSAERTGGSVSTLTIQRTQQEDSAVYLCASSLGGKYEQYFGPGTRLTVT.

By proportion, this clonotype is large. The chain links TRBV7-2 to TRBJ1-2; D call uncertain. The germline V gene has CDR1 SGHTA and CDR2 FQGNSA. The CDR3 sequence is 15 residues long. V was pared by 1 base and J by 1 base, with 10 bases between. CDR3 amino acids: CASSLGIANNYGYTF. The CDR3 DNA sequence: TGTGCCAGCAGCTTAGGCATAGCTAATAACTATGGCTACACCTTC. Combining the CDR3 with reference TRBV7-2 and TRBJ1-2 gives the whole variable domain GAGVSQSPSNKVTEKGKDVELRCDPISGHTALYWYRQSLGQGLEFLIYFQGNSAPDKSGLPSDRFSAERTGGSVSTLTIQRTQQEDSAVYLCASSLGIANNYGYTFGSGTRLTVV.

This clonotype is labeled as medium-sized (0.01 to 0.1%). The rearrangement uses TRBV2 and TRBJ1-4; D might be TRBD1 (6 bases). V shed 10 bases and J shed 0 bases, with 15 bases lying between them. Germline CDR1 reads SNHLY; CDR2 reads FYNNEI. The length of the CDR3 is 15 residues. The CDR3 loop reads CAISGDTSTNEKLFF. CDR3 in DNA: TGTGCCATCTCTGGGGACACTTCAACTAATGAAAAACTGTTTTTT.

This clonotype rates as medium-sized. This chain links TRBV7-3 with TRBJ2-1; TRBD1 is a possible D gene (6 bases). Trimming took 5 bases from V and 6 from J, leaving 17 bases between them. Germline loops: CDR1 SGHTA, CDR2 FQGTGA. The CDR3 length is 15 residues. The CDR3: CASSASGGPCNEQFF. The CDR3 DNA follows: TGTGCCAGCAGCGCGAGTGGGGGCCCATGCAATGAGCAGTTCTTC.

This clonotype is classed as large. The rearrangement links TRBV28 to TRBJ2-7; D possibly corresponds to TRBD2 (5 bases). CDR1 MDHEN and CDR2 SYDVKM come from the germline V gene. This CDR3 comprises 12 residues. Deletions cut 5 bases from V and 4 bases from J, with 9 bases between. The CDR3 here is CASSSRRYEQYF. Here the CDR3 DNA reads TGTGCCAGCAGTAGCCGGAGGTACGAGCAGTACTTC.

This clonotype is labeled large. J is TRBJ2-7 and V is TRBV27, with 9 bases that match TRBD1. J lost 8 bases, V lost 6 bases, and 11 bases had no gene match. CDR3 length: 14 residues. Germline CDR1 is MNHEY and CDR2 is SMNVEV (reference sequence). The CDR3 region is CASSQPGTGIKQYF. The CDR3 coding sequence is TGTGCCAGCAGCCAACCCGGGACAGGGATAAAGCAGTACTTC.

Within the sample, this clonotype is large. The chain uses TRBV27 and TRBJ2-1; D may be TRBD1 (6 bases). V lost 3 bases, J lost 0 bases, and 15 bases lay in between. The CDR3 runs 17 residues. Germline V gene lookup returns CDR1 MNHEY and CDR2 SMNVEV (reference sequence). CDR3 sequence: CASSLDRDTSSYNEQFF. Here the CDR3 DNA reads TGTGCCAGCAGTTTGGACCGGGACACGAGCTCCTACAATGAGCAGTTCTTC.

Relative to its sample, this clonotype is large. The rearrangement joins TRBV4-1 to TRBJ2-4; D may be TRBD2 (6 bases). The CDR3 sequence is 15 residues long. CDR1 is MGHRA and CDR2 is YSYEKL in the germline V gene. V lost 5 bases, J lost 9 bases, and 20 bases lay in between. As DNA, the CDR3 is TGCGCCAGCAGCGACAGCCCGGGGGATGGGGTCATTCAGTACTTC. Translation: CASSDSPGDGVIQYF.

Sample share makes this clonotype medium-sized. The CDR3 nucleotides are TGTGCCAGCAGCGCGGGACAGGGAGTAGGGGGCTACACCTTC. This sequence encodes CASSAGQGVGGYTF. The chain recombines TRBV9 with TRBJ1-2; 9 bases are shared with TRBD1. V was pared by 3 bases and J by 8 bases, with 8 bases of the junction left unmatched. The CDR3 is made up of 14 amino acids. The V gene's germline CDR1 is SGDLS and CDR2 YYNGEE.

Worth noting for this clonotype: The missing conserved phenylalanine or tryptophan at the end of this CDR3 makes a read error likely. V usage is TRBV28 and J usage is TRBJ2-3, with D perhaps TRBD2 (5 bases). This CDR3 has 15 residues. With 4 bases removed from V and 3 bases from J, the gap between germline ends came to 14 bases. Germline V lookup: CDR1 MDHEN, CDR2 SYDVKM. Here the CDR3 DNA reads TGTGCCAGCAGTTCGAAGACATGGGAGACAGATACGCAGTATTCT. Amino acid sequence: CASSSKTWETDTQYS.

By its share, this clonotype is medium-sized (0.01 to 0.1%). The chain has TRBV4-2 and TRBJ2-2, with TRBD1 matching over 10 bases. The V segment lost 4 bases and the J segment 3 bases; nucleotides outside the gene matches: 2. The CDR3 length is 15 residues. CDR1 LGHNA and CDR2 YNFKEQ come from the germline V gene. The CDR3 DNA is TGTGCCAGCAGCCCCGGGACAGGGGACACCGGGGAGCTGTTTTTT. Residues: CASSPGTGDTGELFF.

This clonotype rates as medium-sized. The DNA for the CDR3 is TGTGCCAGCAGCCCAGACTACGGGGACACTGAAGCTTTCTTT. Encoded protein: CASSPDYGDTEAFF. This chain uses TRBV7-2 with TRBJ1-1; D is unclear. The CDR3 length is 14 residues. Trimming took off 5 bases at V and 3 bases at J, with 13 bases between the two ends. CDR1 is SGHTA, CDR2 FQGNSA, per germline.

This clonotype is labeled as large. The chain links TRBV19 to TRBJ2-7, with D perhaps matching TRBD2 (6 bases). Germline-derived CDR1 and CDR2 are LNHDA and SQIVND (reference sequence). The CDR3 consists of 15 residues. V lost 7 bases and J 3 bases, leaving 19 bases between the germline ends. CDR3 DNA sequence: TGTGCCAGTAATGGGCGGGATTCTCAGGGCTACGAGCAGTACTTC. Encoded protein: CASNGRDSQGYEQYF. Full variable domain (remainder filled in from reference TRBV19 and TRBJ2-7): DGGITQSPKYLFRKEGQNVTLSCEQNLNHDAMYWYRQDPGQGLRLIYYSQIVNDFQKGDIAEGYSVSREKKESFPLTVTSAQKNPTAFYLCASNGRDSQGYEQYFGPGTRLTVT.

With respect to this clonotype: This sequence may be a read error, since a much larger clone differs from it by one base. V gene TRBV9 combines with J gene TRBJ1-2, with 9 bases identical to TRBD1. The V and J ends lost 3 bases and 12 bases, in that order; junction bases with no gene match: 12. Germline CDR1 and CDR2: SGDLS and YYNGEE. This CDR3 has 14 amino acids. The CDR3 is CASSAGQGVGGHTF. CDR3 sequence (DNA): TGTGCCAGCAGCGCGGGACAGGGAGTAGGGGGCCACACCTTC.

In the case of this clonotype: A much bigger clone sits one base away, suggesting this may be a read error. The gene calls are TRBV19 and TRBJ2-2; 10 bases fit TRBD2. CDR1 is LNHDA and CDR2 is SQIVND in the germline V gene (reference sequence). This CDR3 is 14 amino acids long. In nucleotides, the CDR3 is TGTGCCAGCGACGGACTAGCGGACACCGGGGAGCTGTCTTTT. It codes for CASDGLADTGELSF.

The V and J genes are TRBV20-1 and TRBJ2-5, with 8 bases identical to TRBD1. Looked up from germline, CDR1 is DFQATT and CDR2 is SNEGSKA (reference sequence). This CDR3 has 15 residues. Trimming took 2 bases from V and 4 from J; bases not matched to a gene: 9. CDR3 sequence: CSARWSQGAGETQYF. DNA of the CDR3: TGCAGTGCTAGATGGTCCCAGGGGGCGGGAGAGACCCAGTACTTC.